This T cell receptor (beta chain) came from a study of cytomegalovirus exposure and HLA in healthy donors. Whole-study findings and limits: A classifier reportedly called cytomegalovirus status with high sensitivity and specificity. In an earlier analysis, in some 500 donors, most V segments appeared productive either ~87% or ~30% of the time.

The PCR had 60 Vbeta and 13 Jbeta primers. TCRdb's copy holds only in-frame clones and misses some; the assay was immunoSEQ multiplex PCR. Here the sample spans approximately 150,000 clones, approximately 76% being singletons. This clone has more than one count but fewer than ten. Its antigen remains unknown. CDR1 is MNHNY, CDR2 SVGAGI, per germline (reference sequence). CDR3 length equals 15 residues. V gave up 2 bases and J gave up 4 bases; unmatched junction bases: 8. Source material: PBMCs. This receptor was identified in a woman aged 18-30 years in good health and CMV-seropositive. The chain is built from TRBV6-6 and TRBJ2-7; TRBD1 agrees at 7 bases. The CDR3 DNA follows: TGTGCCAGCAGTTACGGGGACAGAATCTCTTACGAGCAGTACTTC. The encoded protein is CASSYGDRISYEQYF.